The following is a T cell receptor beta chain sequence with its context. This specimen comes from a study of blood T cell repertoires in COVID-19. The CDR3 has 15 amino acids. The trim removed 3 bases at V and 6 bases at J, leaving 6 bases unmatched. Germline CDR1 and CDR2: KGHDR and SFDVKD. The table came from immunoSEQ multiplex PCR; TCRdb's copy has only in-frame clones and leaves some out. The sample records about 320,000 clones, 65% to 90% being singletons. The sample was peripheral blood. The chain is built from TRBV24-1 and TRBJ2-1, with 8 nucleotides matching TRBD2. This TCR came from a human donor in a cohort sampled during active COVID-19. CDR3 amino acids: CATSDPFLAGNEQFF. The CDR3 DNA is TGTGCCACCAGTGATCCCTTTCTAGCGGGCAATGAGCAGTTCTTC.